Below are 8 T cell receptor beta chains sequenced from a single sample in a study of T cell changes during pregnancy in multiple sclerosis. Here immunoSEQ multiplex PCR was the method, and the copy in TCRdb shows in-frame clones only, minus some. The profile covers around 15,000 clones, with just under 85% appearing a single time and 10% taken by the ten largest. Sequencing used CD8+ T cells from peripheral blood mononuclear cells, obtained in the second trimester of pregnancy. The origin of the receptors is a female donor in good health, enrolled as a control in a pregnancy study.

The CDR3 is CASSPQGQGAINEKLFF. For the CDR3, the DNA is TGCGCCAGCAGCCCCCAGGGACAGGGGGCAATTAATGAAAAACTGTTTTTT. This sequence joins TRBV4-1 and TRBJ1-4, with TRBD1 identical over 12 bases. Germline CDR1 MGHRA, CDR2 YSYEKL. J lost 4 bases, V lost 4 bases, and 7 bases had no gene match. CDR3 length equals 17 residues.

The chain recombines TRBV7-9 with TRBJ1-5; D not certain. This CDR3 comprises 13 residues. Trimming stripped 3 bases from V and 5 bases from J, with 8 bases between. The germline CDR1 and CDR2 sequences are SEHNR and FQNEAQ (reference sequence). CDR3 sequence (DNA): TGTGCCAGCAGCTTTACTTCCGATCAGCCCCAGCATTTT. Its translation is CASSFTSDQPQHF.

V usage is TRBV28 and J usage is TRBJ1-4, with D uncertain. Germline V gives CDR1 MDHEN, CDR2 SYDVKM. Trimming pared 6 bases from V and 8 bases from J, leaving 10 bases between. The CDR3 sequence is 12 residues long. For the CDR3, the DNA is TGTGCCAGCAGCCTGGAGGACGAAAAACTGTTTTTT. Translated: CASSLEDEKLFF. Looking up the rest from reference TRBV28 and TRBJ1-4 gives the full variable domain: DVKVTQSSRYLVKRTGEKVFLECVQDMDHENMFWYRQDPGLGLRLIYFSYDVKMKEKGDIPEGYSVSREKKERFSLILESASTNQTSMYLCASSLEDEKLFFGSGTQLSVL.

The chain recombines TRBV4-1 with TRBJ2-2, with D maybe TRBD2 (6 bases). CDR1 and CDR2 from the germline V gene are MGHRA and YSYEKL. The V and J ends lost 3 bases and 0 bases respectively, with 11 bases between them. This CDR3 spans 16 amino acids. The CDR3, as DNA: TGCGCCAGCAGCCATCCAAGGGACTCGAACACCGGGGAGCTGTTTTTT. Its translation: CASSHPRDSNTGELFF.

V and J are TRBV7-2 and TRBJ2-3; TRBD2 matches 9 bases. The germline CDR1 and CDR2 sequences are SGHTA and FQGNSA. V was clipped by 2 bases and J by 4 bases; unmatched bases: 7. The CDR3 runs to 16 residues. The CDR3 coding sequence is TGTGCCAGCAGCTTATTATTAGCGGGGGATTCAGATACGCAGTATTTT. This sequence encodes CASSLLLAGDSDTQYF.

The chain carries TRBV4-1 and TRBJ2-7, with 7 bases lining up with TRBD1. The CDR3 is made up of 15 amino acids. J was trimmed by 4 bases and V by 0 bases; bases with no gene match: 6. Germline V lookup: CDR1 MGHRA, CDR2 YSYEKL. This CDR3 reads CASSQEPQGIYEQYF. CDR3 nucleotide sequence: TGCGCCAGCAGCCAAGAGCCACAGGGGATTTACGAGCAGTACTTC.

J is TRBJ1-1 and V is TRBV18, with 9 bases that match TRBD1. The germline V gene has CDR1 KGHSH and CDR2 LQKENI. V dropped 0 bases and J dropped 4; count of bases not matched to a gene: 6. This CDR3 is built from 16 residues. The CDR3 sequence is CASSPPLQGAPTEAFF. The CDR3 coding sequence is TGTGCCAGCTCACCACCCCTACAGGGGGCTCCCACTGAAGCTTTCTTT.

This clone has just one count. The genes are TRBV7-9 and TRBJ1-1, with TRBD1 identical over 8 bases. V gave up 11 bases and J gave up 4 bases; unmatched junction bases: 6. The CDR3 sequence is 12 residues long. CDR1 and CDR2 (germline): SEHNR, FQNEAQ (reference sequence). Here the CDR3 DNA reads TGTGCCGGACAGGGAAGGGGCACTGAAGCTTTCTTT. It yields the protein CAGQGRGTEAFF.